The clone carrying this TCR beta chain was observed a single time. A junction boundary mismatches the germline segment, possibly from a read error. Sequencing of TCR beta was performed on blood CD8+ and CD4+ T cells. The CDR3 totals 17 residues. Germline V gives CDR1 MGHRA, CDR2 YSYEKL. This entry is derived from a study of CD8 T cells in Susac syndrome. The RNA input was about 0.45 to 1 ug, and it was reverse transcribed with random hexamers. A single record per CDR3 protein comes from TCRdb applying MiXCR to the immunoSEQ multiplex PCR reads. The sample holds approximately 70,000 distinct CDR3 sequences, about 94% seen once.

Material for sequencing was CD8+ T cells from PBMCs. The chain employs TRBV4-1 and TRBJ1-2, with 8 bases aligning to TRBD1. The clonotype originates from a human donor with multiple sclerosis. The CDR3 nucleotides are TGCGCCAGCAGCGAAGAACCAACCCCAGGGGGCGCCTATGGCTACACCTTC. Amino acids: CASSEEPTPGGAYGYTF.